This TCR beta chain emerged from a study of molecular identifiers for immune sequencing clone quantification. The CDR3 has 14 amino acids. V gave up 3 bases and J gave up 6 bases; unmatched junction bases: 6. Germline loops: CDR1 GTSNPN, CDR2 SVGIG (reference sequence). One entry per CDR3 protein results from TCRdb running MiXCR on the PCR reads. The sample holds 35,000 to 45,000 distinct CDR3 sequences, 15% to 20% seen once. This clonotype was recorded at least ten times. The source is a human donor in good health. Some libraries in this study had Jurkat cell RNA spiked in. The rearrangement uses TRBV30 and TRBJ2-2; 8 nucleotides agree with TRBD1. Input material: naive CD8+ T cells from blood, with Jurkat cell RNA spiked in. Subset specified: FACS-sorted CD8+CD4-CCR7+CD45RA+ naive T cells. The CDR3 is CAWRQGVLAGELFF. CDR3 nucleotide sequence: TGTGCCTGGAGACAGGGGGTGTTGGCCGGGGAGCTGTTTTTT.